This entry lists 26 T cell receptor beta chains sequenced from one sample in a study of T cell repertoires in cytomegalovirus infection. These receptors have no identified antigens. One entry per CDR3 protein results from TCRdb running MiXCR on the reads. The sample contains hundreds of thousands of distinct CDR3 sequences, roughly a third of which appear only once. The material was cultured PBMCs, obtained from culture after CMV antigen stimulation. These receptors came from a human donor in good health (CMV status not recorded). Some clones in this sample may be carry-over from other donors' samples.

The table lists this clonotype with a count of one. J is TRBJ1-6 and V is TRBV20-1; D may be TRBD1 (6 bases). Trimming shortened V by 0 bases and J by 7 bases, and 13 bases separated the two germline ends. Germline values: CDR1 DFQATT, CDR2 SNEGSKA (reference sequence). The CDR3 has 15 residues. This CDR3 reads CSARDWAGDNSPLHF. CDR3 in DNA: TGCAGTGCTAGAGATTGGGCAGGGGACAATTCACCCCTCCACTTT.

This clonotype was counted a few times. The rearrangement links TRBV29-1 to TRBJ2-7, with D unclear. This CDR3 has 13 residues. Germline V gene sequence: CDR1 SQVTM, CDR2 ANQGSEA. The V end was cut by 1 base, the J end by 4 bases, with 11 bases between. The CDR3 DNA reads TGCAGCGTTGAAGGTGCAGATGAGTACGAGCAGTACTTC. Translation: CSVEGADEYEQYF.

This chain joins TRBV6-1 and TRBJ1-3; 7 nucleotides align to TRBD1. The length of the CDR3 is 15 residues. After removal of 4 bases from V and 0 bases from J, the junction contained 3 bases not matched to a gene. Germline CDR1 reads MNHNS; CDR2 reads SASEGT. CDR3 in DNA: TGTGCCAGCAGTGGGACAGGACCCTCTGGAAACACCATATATTTT. This encodes CASSGTGPSGNTIYF.

CDR3 sequence (DNA): TGTGCCAGCGGCAGGGGGTTGGGAAACACCATATATTTT. Residues: CASGRGLGNTIYF. V and J are TRBV7-6 and TRBJ1-3, with 7 bases matching TRBD1. The germline V gene has CDR1 SGHVS and CDR2 FNYEAQ. Trimming at V came to 8 bases and at J to 4 bases, leaving 5 bases not matched to a gene. CDR3 length: 13 amino acids. Using reference TRBV7-6 and TRBJ1-3 for the parts outside the CDR3, the full variable domain is GAGVSQSPRYKVTKRGQDVALRCDPISGHVSLYWYRQALGQGPEFLTYFNYEAQQDKSGLPNDRFSAERPEGSISTLTIQRTEQRDSAMYRCASGRGLGNTIYFGEGSWLTVV.

Comments on this clonotype: A much larger clone lies a single base off, so this may be a read error. The chain joins TRBV7-2 to TRBJ1-2; D might be TRBD1 (6 bases). CDR3 length: 13 amino acids. From germline, CDR1 is SGHTA and CDR2 FQGNSA. The DNA for the CDR3 is TGTGCCAGCAGCCCCGGGACAACCTATGGCTACAACTTC. It translates to CASSPGTTYGYNF.

DNA for the CDR3: TGTGCCAGCAGCTTGGAACAGGGAGACACTGAAGCTTTCTTT. This codes for CASSLEQGDTEAFF. This chain connects TRBV5-4 to TRBJ1-1, with D perhaps TRBD1 (6 bases). Germline V gene lookup returns CDR1 SGHNT and CDR2 YYREEE (reference sequence). This CDR3 comprises 14 residues. Trimming shortened V by 0 bases and J by 3 bases, and 9 bases separated the two germline ends.

The V and J genes are TRBV20-1 and TRBJ2-3; no definite D call. Germline CDR1 reads DFQATT; CDR2 reads SNEGSKA (reference sequence). This CDR3 contains 14 residues. Trimming pared 1 base from V and 2 bases from J, leaving 10 bases between. The CDR3 nucleotides read TGCAGTGCTAGAGGTTGGGGTACCACAGATACGCAGTATTTT. Translating it yields CSARGWGTTDTQYF.

This clonotype was observed at least ten times. The chain is built from TRBV7-9 and TRBJ2-5; a weak D match, TRBD2 (6 bases). CDR3 length: 17 residues. The germline CDR1 and CDR2 sequences are SEHNR and FQNEAQ (reference sequence). V gave up 1 base and J gave up 3 bases, with 18 bases separating them. CDR3 nucleotides: TGTGCCAGCAGCTTAGAGTTTTGGGCGGGGAAAGAAGAGACCCAGTACTTC. It is translated as CASSLEFWAGKEETQYF.

This clonotype has only a few counts. In DNA, the CDR3 is TGTGCCAGCAGCCCCAACAGGGCGCGGAATGAAAAACTGTTTTTT. Amino acid sequence: CASSPNRARNEKLFF. J is TRBJ1-4 and V is TRBV2; maybe TRBD1 (6 bases). There are 15 residues in the CDR3. V was pared by 6 bases and J by 5 bases, with 16 bases between. CDR1 is SNHLY, CDR2 FYNNEI, per germline.

This clonotype was detected only a few times. This CDR3 is CASSMFASGSRPDTQYF. The CDR3 coding sequence is TGTGCCAGCAGCATGTTCGCTAGCGGGAGTCGTCCAGATACGCAGTATTTT. V and J are TRBV11-2 and TRBJ2-3; 10 bases line up with TRBD2. This CDR3 spans 17 amino acids. The germline gives CDR1 SGHAT, CDR2 FQNNGV. Trimming took 5 bases from V and 4 from J; bases not matched to a gene: 12.

The chain uses TRBV12-3 or TRBV12-4 and TRBJ2-2, with unresolved D. Trimming cost V 5 bases and J 6 bases, with 16 bases left between them. The CDR3 totals 15 residues. The CDR3 loop reads CASSVGPNGAGELFF. CDR3 bases: TGTGCCAGCAGTGTCGGACCAAACGGTGCCGGGGAGCTGTTTTTT.

V usage is TRBV6-2 or TRBV6-3 and J usage is TRBJ2-7, with 8 bases fitting TRBD1. The V segment lost 7 bases and the J segment 6 bases; nucleotides outside the gene matches: 8. The CDR3 spans 13 residues. CDR1 MNHEY and CDR2 SVGEGT come from the germline V gene. The CDR3 nucleotides are TGTGCCAGCAACCAAGACAGGGGCACCGAGCAGTACTTC. Its translation: CASNQDRGTEQYF.

This chain joins TRBV27 and TRBJ1-1; D is undetermined. The CDR3 has 16 amino acids. The V and J ends lost 2 bases and 8 bases respectively, with 21 bases between them. Germline-derived CDR1 and CDR2 are MNHEY and SMNVEV (reference sequence). The CDR3 reads CASSLPPGGERPEAFF. In DNA form, the CDR3 reads TGTGCCAGCAGTTTACCCCCAGGAGGCGAGCGCCCGGAAGCTTTCTTT.

This clonotype was recorded many times. The rearrangement joins TRBV4-1 to TRBJ2-1; no clear D. CDR3 length: 14 amino acids. Germline V gene sequence: CDR1 MGHRA, CDR2 YSYEKL. V lost 3 bases, J lost 8 bases, and 14 bases lay in between. The CDR3, as DNA: TGCGCCAGCAGCCAGGGTTATCCTGGGCATGAGCAGTTCTTC. Encoded protein: CASSQGYPGHEQFF.

This clonotype was found many times. V usage is TRBV7-6 and J usage is TRBJ2-2, with D unclear. Trimming left V 5 bases short and J 3 bases short, with 10 bases between. The CDR3 runs 14 residues. Germline CDR1 is SGHVS and CDR2 is FNYEAQ. The CDR3 DNA reads as TGTGCCAGCAGCCGAAAGACCCACACCGGGGAGCTGTTTTTT. Protein product: CASSRKTHTGELFF.

This clonotype was recorded at least ten times. The rearrangement joins TRBV7-2 to TRBJ1-1; D is uncertain. Germline V gene lookup returns CDR1 SGHTA and CDR2 FQGNSA. V was pared by 1 base and J by 4 bases, with 19 bases between. This CDR3 is 17 amino acids long. In nucleotides, the CDR3 is TGTGCCAGCAGCTTAGGTTTTGTTCCCGGAAGGCCCACTGAAGCTTTCTTT. Protein: CASSLGFVPGRPTEAFF.

Only a few counts were recorded for this clonotype. The CDR3 nucleotides are TGCGCCAGCAGCTTTCTAGCGGGGTCCTACGAGCAGTACTTC. Encoded protein: CASSFLAGSYEQYF. V is TRBV5-1 and J is TRBJ2-7, with 9 bases lining up with TRBD2. CDR3 size: 14 residues. V shed 2 bases and J 1 base; nucleotides not matched to a gene: 1. Germline V gene lookup returns CDR1 SGHRS and CDR2 YFSETQ.

The gene calls are TRBV20-1 and TRBJ2-6; D ambiguous. CDR3 length equals 14 residues. The germline V and J ends were trimmed by 4 bases and 1 base, with 8 bases remaining between them. The germline CDR1 and CDR2 sequences are DFQATT and SNEGSKA (reference sequence). The CDR3 region is CSAMRLSGANVLTF. The DNA for the CDR3 is TGCAGTGCTATGAGGCTATCTGGGGCCAACGTCCTGACTTTC.

This clonotype was observed a few times. The V and J genes are TRBV19 and TRBJ1-5; the match to TRBD1 covers 9 bases. The CDR3 length is 16 residues. Germline values: CDR1 LNHDA, CDR2 SQIVND (reference sequence). V dropped 3 bases and J dropped 5; count of bases not matched to a gene: 8. CDR3 in DNA: TGTGCCAGTAGTATTCCCGGGACAGGGATCGATCAGCCCCAGCATTTT. Protein sequence: CASSIPGTGIDQPQHF.

This chain connects TRBV28 to TRBJ2-7; D may correspond to TRBD1 or TRBD2 (5 bases each). V dropped 6 bases and J dropped 1 base, with 16 bases sitting between them. The CDR3 covers 15 residues. Germline V gene sequence: CDR1 MDHEN, CDR2 SYDVKM. The CDR3 loop is CASSHAGTNSYEQYF. In DNA, the CDR3 is TGTGCCAGCAGCCACGCCGGGACGAATTCCTACGAGCAGTACTTC.

This clonotype was found many times. The chain recombines TRBV7-2 with TRBJ2-3, with D possibly being TRBD1 (5 bases). The length of the CDR3 is 16 residues. The V and J ends lost 1 base and 0 bases respectively, with 11 bases between them. Germline assignment: CDR1 SGHTA and CDR2 FQGNSA. DNA for the CDR3: TGTGCCAGCAGCTTAGGGTTACAGGCTAGCACAGATACGCAGTATTTT. As protein: CASSLGLQASTDTQYF.

There are many counts of this clonotype. The V call is TRBV7-2, the J call TRBJ1-5; the match to TRBD1 covers 8 bases. The trim removed 3 bases at V and 7 bases at J, leaving 11 bases unmatched. CDR1 is SGHTA and CDR2 is FQGNSA in the germline V gene. The CDR3 loop spans 16 amino acids. The CDR3 DNA follows: TGTGCCAGCAGCTTCGACCCAGACAGGGGTCGGCAGCCCCAGCATTTT. Its translation is CASSFDPDRGRQPQHF.

The chain joins TRBV7-2 to TRBJ1-3; D is unresolved. Germline V CDR1 and CDR2: SGHTA, FQGNSA. CDR3 length equals 14 residues. V shed 5 bases and J shed 2 bases, with 10 bases lying between them. The CDR3 region has the DNA TGTGCCAGCAGCCCGACTGAAGCTGGAAACACCATATATTTT. It yields the protein CASSPTEAGNTIYF.

The V call is TRBV5-6, the J call TRBJ2-2; 7 bases line up with TRBD2. The CDR3 loop spans 17 amino acids. The germline V gene encodes CDR1 SGHDT and CDR2 YYEEEE. With 4 bases clipped from V and 5 bases from J, the junction kept 14 bases outside the gene matches. CDR3 in DNA: TGTGCCAGCAGCATTGGTAGCGGGTCCCAGGGAACCGGGGAGCTGTTTTTT. Translation: CASSIGSGSQGTGELFF.

There are a few counts of this clonotype. The chain joins TRBV7-2 to TRBJ2-3; a weak D match, TRBD1 (6 bases). This CDR3 comprises 16 residues. The V end was cut by 5 bases, the J end by 2 bases, with 17 bases between. CDR1 SGHTA and CDR2 FQGNSA come from the germline V gene. For the CDR3, the DNA is TGTGCCAGCAGCCCGAGAGGGTGGGGGCCCACAGATACGCAGTATTTT. Its protein product is CASSPRGWGPTDTQYF.

This clonotype has just one count. This chain uses TRBV6-1 with TRBJ2-7; 8 bases align to TRBD1. Germline V CDR1 and CDR2: MNHNS, SASEGT. Unmatched junction bases numbered 9, after V lost 8 bases and J lost 3 bases. This CDR3 is built from 14 residues. This CDR3 reads CASEFGQGIYEQYF. As DNA, the CDR3 is TGTGCCAGCGAGTTCGGACAGGGCATCTACGAGCAGTACTTC.